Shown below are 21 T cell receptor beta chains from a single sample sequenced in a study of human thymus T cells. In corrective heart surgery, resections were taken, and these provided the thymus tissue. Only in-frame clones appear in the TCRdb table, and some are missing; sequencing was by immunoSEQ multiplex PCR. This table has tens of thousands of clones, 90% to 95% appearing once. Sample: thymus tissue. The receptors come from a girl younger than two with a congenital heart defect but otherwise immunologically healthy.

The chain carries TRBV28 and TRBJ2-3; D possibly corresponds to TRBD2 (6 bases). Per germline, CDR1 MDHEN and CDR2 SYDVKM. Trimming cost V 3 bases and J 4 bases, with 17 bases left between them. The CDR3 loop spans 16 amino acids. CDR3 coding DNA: TGTGCCAGCAGTTTTGGTGGGAGGTATGAGGCAGATACGCAGTATTTT. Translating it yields CASSFGGRYEADTQYF.

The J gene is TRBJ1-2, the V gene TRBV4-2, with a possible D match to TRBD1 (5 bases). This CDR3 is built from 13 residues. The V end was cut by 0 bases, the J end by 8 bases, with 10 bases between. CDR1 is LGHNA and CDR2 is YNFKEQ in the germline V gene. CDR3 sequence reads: CASSQDGGKGYTF. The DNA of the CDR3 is TGTGCCAGCAGCCAAGATGGGGGTAAGGGCTACACCTTC.

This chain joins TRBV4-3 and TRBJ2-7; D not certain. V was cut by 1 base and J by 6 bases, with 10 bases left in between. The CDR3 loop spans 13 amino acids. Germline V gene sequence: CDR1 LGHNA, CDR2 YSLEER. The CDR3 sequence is CASSQVVGCEQYF. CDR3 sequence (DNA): TGCGCCAGCAGCCAAGTTGTGGGTTGCGAGCAGTACTTC.

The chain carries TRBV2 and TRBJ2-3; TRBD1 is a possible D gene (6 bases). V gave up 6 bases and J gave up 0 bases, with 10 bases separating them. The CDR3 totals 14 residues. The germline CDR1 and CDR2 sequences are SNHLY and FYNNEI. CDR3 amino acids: CASSRGVSTDTQYF. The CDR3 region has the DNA TGTGCCAGCAGCAGGGGAGTTAGCACAGATACGCAGTATTTT.

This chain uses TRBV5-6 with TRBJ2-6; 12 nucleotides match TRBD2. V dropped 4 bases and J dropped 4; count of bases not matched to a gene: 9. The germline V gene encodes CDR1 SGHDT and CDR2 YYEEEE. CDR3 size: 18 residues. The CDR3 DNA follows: TGTGCCAGCAGCCCGACTAGCGGGAGAATTTCCGGGGCCAACGTCCTGACTTTC. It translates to CASSPTSGRISGANVLTF.

CDR3: CASSLKELETQYF. The CDR3 DNA sequence: TGTGCCAGCAGCCTGAAGGAATTGGAGACCCAGTACTTC. The chain has TRBV5-5 and TRBJ2-5; D not resolved. Germline V CDR1 and CDR2: SGHKS, YYEKEE (reference sequence). CDR3 length equals 13 residues. Trimming shortened V by 4 bases and J by 5 bases, and 12 bases separated the two germline ends.

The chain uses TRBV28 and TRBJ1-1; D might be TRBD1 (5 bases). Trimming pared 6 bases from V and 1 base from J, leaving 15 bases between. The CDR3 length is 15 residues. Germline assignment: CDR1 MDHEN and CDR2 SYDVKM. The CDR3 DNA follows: TGTGCCAGCAGCCCTCCCGGGGCCGAGAACACTGAAGCTTTCTTT. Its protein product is CASSPPGAENTEAFF.

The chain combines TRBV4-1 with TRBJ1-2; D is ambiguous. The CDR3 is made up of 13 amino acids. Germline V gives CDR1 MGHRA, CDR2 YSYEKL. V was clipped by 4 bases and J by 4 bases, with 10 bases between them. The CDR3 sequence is CASSPRRPYGYTF. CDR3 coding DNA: TGCGCCAGCAGCCCCCGACGACCCTATGGCTACACCTTC.

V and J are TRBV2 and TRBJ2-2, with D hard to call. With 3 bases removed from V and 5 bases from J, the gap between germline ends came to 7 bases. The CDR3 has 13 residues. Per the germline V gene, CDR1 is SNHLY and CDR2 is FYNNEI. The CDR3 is CASSDAATGELFF. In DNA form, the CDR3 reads TGTGCCAGCAGTGATGCCGCAACCGGGGAGCTGTTTTTT. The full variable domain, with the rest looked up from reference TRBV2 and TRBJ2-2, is EPEVTQTPSHQVTQMGQEVILRCVPISNHLYFYWYRQILGQKVEFLVSFYNNEISEKSEIFDDQFSVERPDGSNFTLKIRSTKLEDSAMYFCASSDAATGELFFGEGSRLTVL.

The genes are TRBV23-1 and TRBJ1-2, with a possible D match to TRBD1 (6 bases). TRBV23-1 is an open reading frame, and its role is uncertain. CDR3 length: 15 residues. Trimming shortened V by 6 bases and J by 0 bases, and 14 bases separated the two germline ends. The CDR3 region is CASRLQGQANYGYTF. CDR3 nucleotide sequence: TGCGCCAGCAGGCTACAGGGCCAAGCTAACTATGGCTACACCTTC.

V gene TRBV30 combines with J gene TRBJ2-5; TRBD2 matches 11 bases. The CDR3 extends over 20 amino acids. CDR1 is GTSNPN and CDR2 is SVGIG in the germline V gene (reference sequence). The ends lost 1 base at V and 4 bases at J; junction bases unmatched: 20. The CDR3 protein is CAWSAKLLIPSGRRSETQYF. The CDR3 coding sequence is TGTGCCTGGAGTGCAAAACTCCTTATACCTAGCGGGAGGAGGTCAGAGACCCAGTACTTC.

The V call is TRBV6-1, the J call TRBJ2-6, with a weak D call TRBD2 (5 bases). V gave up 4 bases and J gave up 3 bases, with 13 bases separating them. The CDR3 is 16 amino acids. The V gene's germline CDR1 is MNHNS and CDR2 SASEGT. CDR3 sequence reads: CASSGALRDGANVLTF. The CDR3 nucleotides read TGTGCCAGCAGTGGGGCCTTGAGGGATGGGGCCAACGTCCTGACTTTC.

The CDR3 reads CASSLVLGDYGYTF. In DNA form, the CDR3 reads TGTGCCAGCAGCTTAGTACTCGGGGACTATGGCTACACCTTC. The chain recombines TRBV7-9 with TRBJ1-2, with D uncertain. CDR1 is SEHNR, CDR2 FQNEAQ, per germline (reference sequence). The CDR3 contains 14 residues. Trimming shortened V by 1 base and J by 3 bases, and 9 bases separated the two germline ends.

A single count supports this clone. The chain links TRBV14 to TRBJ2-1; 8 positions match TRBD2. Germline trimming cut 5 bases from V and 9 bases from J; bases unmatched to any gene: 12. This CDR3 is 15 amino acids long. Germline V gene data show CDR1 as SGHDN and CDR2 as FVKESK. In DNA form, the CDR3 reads TGTGCCAGCAGCGCAACTAGCGGCCCTACAGGTGAGCAGTTCTTC. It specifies CASSATSGPTGEQFF.

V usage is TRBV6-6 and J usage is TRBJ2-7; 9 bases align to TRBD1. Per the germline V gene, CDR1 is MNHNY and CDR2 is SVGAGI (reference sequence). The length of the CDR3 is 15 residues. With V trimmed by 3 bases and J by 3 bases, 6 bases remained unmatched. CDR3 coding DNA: TGTGCCAGCAGTTATGGACAGGGGCGGCTCTACGAGCAGTACTTC. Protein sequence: CASSYGQGRLYEQYF.

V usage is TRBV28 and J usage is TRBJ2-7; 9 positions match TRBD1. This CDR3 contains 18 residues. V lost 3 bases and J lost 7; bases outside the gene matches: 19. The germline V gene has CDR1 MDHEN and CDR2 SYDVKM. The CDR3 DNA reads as TGTGCCAGCAGTTTCTCCGGGACAGGGAAAGAGGGCCCGGGGGAGCAGTACTTC. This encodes CASSFSGTGKEGPGEQYF.

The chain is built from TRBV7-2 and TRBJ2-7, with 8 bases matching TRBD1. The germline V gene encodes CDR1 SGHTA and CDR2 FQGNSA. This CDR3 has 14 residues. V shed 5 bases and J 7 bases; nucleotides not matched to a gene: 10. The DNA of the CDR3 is TGTGCCAGCAGCGATCCCCAGGGGGCGGATGAGCAGTACTTC. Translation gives CASSDPQGADEQYF.

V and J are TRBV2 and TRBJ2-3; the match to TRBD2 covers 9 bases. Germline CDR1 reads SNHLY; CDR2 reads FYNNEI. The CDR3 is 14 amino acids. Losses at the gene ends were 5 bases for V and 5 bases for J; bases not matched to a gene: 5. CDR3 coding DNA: TGTGCCAGCAGTTTTATAGCGGGAGAAGATACGCAGTATTTT. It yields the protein CASSFIAGEDTQYF. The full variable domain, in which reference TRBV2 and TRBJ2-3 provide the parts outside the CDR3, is EPEVTQTPSHQVTQMGQEVILRCVPISNHLYFYWYRQILGQKVEFLVSFYNNEISEKSEIFDDQFSVERPDGSNFTLKIRSTKLEDSAMYFCASSFIAGEDTQYFGPGTRLTVL.

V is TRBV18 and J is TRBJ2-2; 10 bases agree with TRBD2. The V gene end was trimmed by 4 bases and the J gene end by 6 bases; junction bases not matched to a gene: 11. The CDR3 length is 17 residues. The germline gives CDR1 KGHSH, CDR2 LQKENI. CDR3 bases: TGTGCCAGCTCACGTAATTCTCTAGCGGGAGCCCCCGGGGAGCTGTTTTTT. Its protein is CASSRNSLAGAPGELFF.

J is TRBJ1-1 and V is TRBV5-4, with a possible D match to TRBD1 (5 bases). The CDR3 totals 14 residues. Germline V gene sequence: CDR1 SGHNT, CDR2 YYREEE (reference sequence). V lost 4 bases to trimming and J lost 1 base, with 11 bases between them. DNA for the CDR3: TGTGCCAGCAGCGCCCGGGGGGAGAACACTGAAGCTTTCTTT. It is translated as CASSARGENTEAFF. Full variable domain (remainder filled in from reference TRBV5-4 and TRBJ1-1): ETGVTQSPTHLIKTRGQQVTLRCSSQSGHNTVSWYQQALGQGPQFIFQYYREEENGRGNFPPRFSGLQFPNYSSELNVNALELDDSALYLCASSARGENTEAFFGQGTRLTVV.

CDR3 loop: CASSQGPRPLPYEQYF. CDR3 coding DNA: TGTGCCAGCAGCCAAGGCCCCCGTCCCCTACCCTACGAGCAGTACTTC. J is TRBJ2-7 and V is TRBV14; no definite D call. V lost 1 base and J lost 2, with 15 bases in between. The CDR3 is 16 amino acids. Germline V gene lookup returns CDR1 SGHDN and CDR2 FVKESK.